This T cell receptor (beta chain) emerged from a study of T cell responses to AZD1222 COVID-19 vaccine. Germline values: CDR1 SEHNR, CDR2 FQNEAQ (reference sequence). There are 15 residues in the CDR3. Trimming took off 5 bases at V and 7 bases at J, with 20 bases between the two ends. Here immunoSEQ multiplex PCR was the method, and the copy in TCRdb shows in-frame clones only, minus some. Of about 130,000 clones listed, nearly 90% are singletons. The sequences come from peripheral blood, collected 28 days after the second AZD1222 dose. The TCR sequence derives from an adult who received the AZD1222 COVID-19 vaccine. V and J are TRBV7-9 and TRBJ2-5; D might be TRBD1 (6 bases). The CDR3: CASSPLVGAGGTQYF. CDR3 bases: TGTGCCAGCAGCCCCTTGGTGGGGGCCGGAGGGACCCAGTACTTC. The full variable domain, in which reference TRBV7-9 and TRBJ2-5 provide the parts outside the CDR3, is DTGVSQNPRHKITKRGQNVTFRCDPISEHNRLYWYRQTLGQGPEFLTYFQNEAQLEKSRLLSDRFSAERPKGSFSTLEIQRTEQGDSAMYLCASSPLVGAGGTQYFGPGTRLLVL.